These 10 T cell receptor beta chains share one sample of origin, sequenced in a study of OX40 agonist ivuxolimab in advanced cancers. Here immunoSEQ multiplex PCR was the method, and the copy in TCRdb shows in-frame clones only, minus some. The table includes about 30,000 clones, 74% detected once. The input for sequencing was CD4+ or CD8+ T cells sorted from blood, taken in a trial of the OX40 agonist ivuxolimab. The receptors originated from an adult with an advanced solid tumor such as melanoma, head and neck, liver or kidney cancer.

In this sample, this clone turned up once. The rearrangement links TRBV6-1 to TRBJ2-4; 8 bases map to TRBD1. V gave up 4 bases and J gave up 6 bases; unmatched junction bases: 5. The CDR3 contains 14 residues. CDR1 and CDR2 (germline): MNHNS, SASEGT. CDR3 loop: CASSAAQGANIQYF. In DNA form, the CDR3 reads TGTGCCAGCAGTGCGGCTCAGGGGGCAAACATTCAGTACTTC.

This chain links TRBV5-6 with TRBJ2-7; a possible D gene is TRBD2 (6 bases). There are 11 residues in the CDR3. Trimming removed 4 bases at V and 6 bases at J, with 8 bases between. Germline CDR1 SGHDT, CDR2 YYEEEE. This chain's CDR3 is CASSRGGEQYF. CDR3 bases: TGTGCCAGCAGCAGGGGAGGCGAGCAGTACTTC.

The rearrangement joins TRBV5-8 to TRBJ2-3, with 7 bases aligning to TRBD2. J was trimmed by 6 bases and V by 1 base; bases with no gene match: 8. The CDR3 totals 15 residues. Germline loops: CDR1 SGHTS, CDR2 YDEGEE. CDR3 protein: CASSLWGGTVDTQYF. CDR3 coding DNA: TGTGCCAGCAGCTTGTGGGGGGGTACAGTTGATACGCAGTATTTT.

This sequence joins TRBV10-1 and TRBJ2-3; D uncertain. V was trimmed by 0 bases and J by 2 bases, leaving 12 bases between them. Germline values: CDR1 WNHNN, CDR2 SYGVQD (reference sequence). CDR3 length equals 16 residues. The chain's CDR3 is CASSESWVLLTDTQYF. CDR3 bases: TGCGCCAGCAGTGAGTCTTGGGTTCTCCTCACAGATACGCAGTATTTT.

The chain has TRBV5-1 and TRBJ2-2; D not certain. The germline V gene encodes CDR1 SGHRS and CDR2 YFSETQ. The CDR3 extends over 12 amino acids. Trimming shortened V by 5 bases and J by 4 bases, and 6 bases separated the two germline ends. The CDR3 DNA sequence: TGCGCCAGCAGACCACCCACCGGGGAGCTGTTTTTT. This encodes CASRPPTGELFF. Together with reference TRBV5-1 and TRBJ2-2, the CDR3 gives the full variable domain: KAGVTQTPRYLIKTRGQQVTLSCSPISGHRSVSWYQQTPGQGLQFLFEYFSETQRNKGNFPGRFSGRQFSNSRSEMNVSTLELGDSALYLCASRPPTGELFFGEGSRLTVL.

This chain connects TRBV14 to TRBJ1-2; D not certain. Trimming pared 1 base from V and 0 bases from J, leaving 12 bases between. Germline V lookup: CDR1 SGHDN, CDR2 FVKESK. The CDR3 is 16 residues long. The CDR3 here is CASSQGNRRANYGYTF. The CDR3 bases are TGTGCCAGCAGCCAAGGAAATAGGAGAGCTAACTATGGCTACACCTTC.

Notes on this clone: Germline is not matched at one junction end, which may reflect a read error. The V gene is TRBV5-3, the J gene TRBJ1-1; D call uncertain. TRBV5-3 is flagged as an ORF with uncertain function. There are 13 residues in the CDR3. The CDR3 reads CASSLALGTEAFF. The CDR3 DNA is TGTGCCAGCAGCTTGGCCCTGGGAACTGAAGCTTTCTTT.

V is TRBV2 and J is TRBJ2-7; D may be TRBD2 (6 bases). V dropped 6 bases and J dropped 3 bases, with 15 bases sitting between them. The CDR3 consists of 14 residues. Germline CDR1 SNHLY, CDR2 FYNNEI. The CDR3 loop reads CASSLGGRIYEQYV. The CDR3 nucleotides read TGTGCCAGCAGCTTGGGGGGACGGATCTACGAGCAGTACGTC.

This clone showed up just a few times. V usage is TRBV20-1 and J usage is TRBJ2-5; D gene ambiguous. CDR1 is DFQATT, CDR2 SNEGSKA, per germline (reference sequence). The CDR3 sequence is 10 residues long. The V gene lost 3 bases and the J gene lost 3 bases, with 2 bases spanning the gap. CDR3 protein: CSAREETQYF. Written as DNA, the CDR3 is TGCAGTGCTAGGGAAGAGACCCAGTACTTC.

This clone has only a few counts. The rearrangement uses TRBV6-6 and TRBJ1-1, with a weak D call TRBD1 (5 bases). Germline CDR1 and CDR2: MNHNY and SVGAGI (reference sequence). The CDR3 covers 15 residues. Trimming shortened V by 2 bases and J by 4 bases, and 14 bases separated the two germline ends. In DNA, the CDR3 is TGTGCCAGCAGTTACGGAGCCCTGAGGGGCACTGAAGCTTTCTTT. Its translation is CASSYGALRGTEAFF.